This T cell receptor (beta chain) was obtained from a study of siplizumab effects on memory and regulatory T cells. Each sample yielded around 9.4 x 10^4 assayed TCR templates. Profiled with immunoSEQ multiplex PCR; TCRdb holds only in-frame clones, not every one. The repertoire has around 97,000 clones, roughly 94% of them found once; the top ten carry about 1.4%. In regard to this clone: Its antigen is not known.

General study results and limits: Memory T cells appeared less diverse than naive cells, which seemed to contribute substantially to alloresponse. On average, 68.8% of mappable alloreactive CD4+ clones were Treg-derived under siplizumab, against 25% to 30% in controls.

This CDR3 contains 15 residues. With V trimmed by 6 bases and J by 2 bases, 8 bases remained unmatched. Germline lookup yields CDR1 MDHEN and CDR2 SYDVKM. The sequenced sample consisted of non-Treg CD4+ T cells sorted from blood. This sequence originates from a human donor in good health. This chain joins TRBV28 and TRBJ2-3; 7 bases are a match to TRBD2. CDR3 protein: CASRSWGGDTDTQYF. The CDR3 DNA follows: TGTGCCAGCAGAAGTTGGGGGGGGGACACAGATACGCAGTATTTT.